A single T cell receptor (beta chain) is shown here with its context. Its antigen remains unknown. This entry belongs to a study of T and B cells in COVID-19 patients. About the research overall: Peripheral blood came from COVID-19 patients with active infection or after recovery. Median age was about 34 years in the recovered cohort and about 73 years in the active-infection cohort.

Regarding the study as a whole: Of 2,331 TCR clusters found only in the recovered cohort, fewer than 35 had low generation probability. Patients with COVID-19 reportedly showed strongly skewed T cell receptor beta variable and joining gene usage.

From blood, roughly 250-550 ng of genomic DNA served as TRB template. TRB rearrangements were amplified by multiplex PCR with BIOMED2 TRB-A/B primers. TCRdb processed the multiplex PCR reads anew with MiXCR; each CDR3 protein has one entry. The sample lists over 8,000 distinct CDR3 sequences, 30% to 45% occurring once. Trimming removed 0 bases from V and 3 bases from J, with 15 bases in between. CDR1 is MNHEY, CDR2 SVGAGI, per germline. The CDR3 runs 16 residues. The gene calls are TRBV6-5 and TRBJ2-7; D gene unclear. The source material was blood. The receptor was isolated from a human donor with active COVID-19. The CDR3 sequence: CASSYSPGTINYEQYF. The DNA of the CDR3 is TGTGCCAGCAGTTACTCACCCGGAACCATTAACTACGAGCAGTACTTC.